This T cell receptor beta chain was sequenced for a study of cytomegalovirus exposure and HLA in healthy donors. Study-level points and caveats: A later analysis reportedly identified an Asian-associated ancestry cluster as carrying fewer N-insertions than the approximately 670-donor mean.

The primer mix had 60 Vbeta and 13 Jbeta primers. Assay: immunoSEQ multiplex PCR; the TCRdb copy retains only in-frame clones and omits some. The sample shows about 220,000 clones, 60% to 80% of them seen only once. This CDR3 spans 14 amino acids. The ends were cut back, 2 bases at V and 8 bases at J, with 13 bases in the middle. CDR1 and CDR2 (germline): MNHNY, SVGAGI (reference sequence). Details on this clone: Its target is not known.

The chain joins TRBV6-6 to TRBJ2-4; D possibly corresponds to TRBD1 (7 bases). The receptor comes from a woman younger than 45 in good health and CMV-seronegative. Sequences were obtained from PBMCs. CDR3 in amino acids: CASSYLDREDIQYF. CDR3 DNA sequence: TGTGCCAGCAGTTACCTCGACAGGGAGGACATTCAGTACTTC.